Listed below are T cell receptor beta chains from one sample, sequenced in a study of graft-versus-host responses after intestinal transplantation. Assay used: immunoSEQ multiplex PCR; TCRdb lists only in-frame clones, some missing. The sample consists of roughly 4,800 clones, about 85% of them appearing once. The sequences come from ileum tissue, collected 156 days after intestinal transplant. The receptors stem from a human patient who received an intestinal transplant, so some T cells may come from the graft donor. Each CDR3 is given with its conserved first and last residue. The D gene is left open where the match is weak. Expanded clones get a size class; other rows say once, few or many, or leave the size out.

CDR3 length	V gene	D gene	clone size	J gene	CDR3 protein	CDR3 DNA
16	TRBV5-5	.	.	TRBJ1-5	CASSLAAGNSNQPQHF	TGTGCCAGCAGCTTGGCCGCTGGGAATAGCAATCAGCCCCAGCATTTT
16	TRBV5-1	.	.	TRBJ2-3	CASSLGLAFISDTQYF	TGCGCCAGCAGCTTGGGGCTAGCATTTATATCAGATACGCAGTATTTT
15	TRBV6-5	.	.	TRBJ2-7	CASSYGGPKSYEQYF	TGTGCCAGCAGTTACGGGGGGCCAAAATCCTACGAGCAGTACTTC
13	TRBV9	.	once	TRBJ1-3	CASSVGGGNTIYF	TGTGCCAGCAGCGTTGGGGGTGGAAACACCATATATTTT
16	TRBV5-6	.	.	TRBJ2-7	CASSLSGESLRDEQYF	TGTGCCAGCAGCTTGTCCGGGGAGAGCCTCAGGGACGAGCAGTACTTC
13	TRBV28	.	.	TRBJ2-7	CASSLHTPYEQYF	TGTGCCAGCAGTTTACACACCCCCTACGAGCAGTACTTC
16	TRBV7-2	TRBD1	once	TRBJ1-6	CASSSKQGSYNSPLHF	TGTGCCAGCAGCTCAAAACAGGGGTCGTATAATTCACCCCTCCACTTT
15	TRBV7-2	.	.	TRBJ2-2	CASSLPTVNTGELFF	TGTGCCAGCAGCCTACCGACTGTGAACACCGGGGAGCTGTTTTTT
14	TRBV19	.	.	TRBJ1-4	CASSIGTLDEKLFF	TGTGCCAGTAGTATTGGGACACTAGATGAAAAACTGTTTTTT
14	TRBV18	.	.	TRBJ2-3	CASSPTPRTDTQYF	TGTGCCAGCTCACCAACTCCACGCACAGATACGCAGTATTTT
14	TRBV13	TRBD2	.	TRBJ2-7	CASSLSGRTYEQYF	TGTGCCAGCAGCTTGAGCGGGAGAACCTACGAGCAGTACTTC
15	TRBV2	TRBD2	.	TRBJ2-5	CASSEGPRGGRTQYF	TGTGCCAGCAGTGAGGGACCGCGGGGGGGGCGGACCCAGTACTTC
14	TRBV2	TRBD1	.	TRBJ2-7	CASSEGRDRGPKYF	TGTGCCAGCAGTGAAGGAAGGGACAGGGGCCCCAAGTACTTC
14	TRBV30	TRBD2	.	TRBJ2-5	CAWSEGAGEETQYF	TGTGCCTGGAGCGAAGGCGCGGGGGAAGAGACCCAGTACTTC
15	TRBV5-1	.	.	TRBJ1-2	CASSSATRFLYGYTF	TGCGCCAGCAGCTCGGCAACGAGGTTTCTATATGGCTACACCTTC
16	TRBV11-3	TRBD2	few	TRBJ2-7	CASSRTLADRTYEQYF	TGTGCCAGCAGCCGTACGCTAGCGGACCGAACCTACGAGCAGTACTTC
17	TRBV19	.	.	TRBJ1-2	CASSITAMIPFNYGYTF	TGTGCCAGTAGTATAACGGCCATGATCCCCTTTAACTATGGCTACACCTTC
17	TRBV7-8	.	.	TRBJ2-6	CASSETYPQSRANVLTF	TGTGCCAGCAGCGAGACTTACCCACAAAGTCGGGCCAACGTCCTGACTTTC
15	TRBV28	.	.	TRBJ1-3	CASSFLTRSGNTIYF	TGTGCCAGCAGTTTTCTCACGAGGTCTGGAAACACCATATATTTT
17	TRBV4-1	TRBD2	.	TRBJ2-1	CASSQDSGLADYNEQFF	TGCGCCAGCAGCCAAGATTCCGGACTAGCGGATTACAATGAGCAGTTCTTC
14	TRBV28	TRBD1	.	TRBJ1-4	CASSTVGGAEKLFF	TGTGCCAGCAGTACCGTAGGGGGCGCAGAAAAACTGTTTTTT
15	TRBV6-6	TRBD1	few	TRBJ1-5	CASLTGGESNQPQHF	TGTGCCAGTTTAACAGGGGGCGAGAGCAATCAGCCCCAGCATTTT
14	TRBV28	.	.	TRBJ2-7	CASSLDTISYEQYF	TGTGCCAGCAGTCTTGACACAATCTCCTACGAGCAGTACTTC
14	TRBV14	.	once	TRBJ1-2	CASSSRDGLYGYTF	TGTGCCAGCAGCAGCCGGGACGGCCTCTATGGCTACACCTTC
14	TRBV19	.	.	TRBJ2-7	CASSRGEGSYEQYF	TGTGCCAGTAGCCGAGGTGAGGGCAGCTACGAGCAGTACTTC
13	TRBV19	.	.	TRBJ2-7	CASSMTITYEQYF	TGTGCCAGTAGTATGACCATTACCTACGAGCAGTACTTC
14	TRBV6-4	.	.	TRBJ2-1	CASSDSTAYNEQFF	TGTGCCAGCAGTGACTCGACAGCCTACAATGAGCAGTTCTTC
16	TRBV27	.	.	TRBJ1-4	CASSLLTSGENEKLFF	TGTGCCAGCAGTTTATTGACCTCGGGTGAAAATGAAAAACTGTTTTTT
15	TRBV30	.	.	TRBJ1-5	CAWSAPHGPNQPQHF	TGTGCCTGGAGTGCCCCACATGGACCCAATCAGCCCCAGCATTTT
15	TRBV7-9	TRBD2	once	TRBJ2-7	CASSSWRGVAYEQYF	TGTGCCAGCAGCTCCTGGCGGGGGGTGGCCTACGAGCAGTACTTC
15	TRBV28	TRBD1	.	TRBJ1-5	CASSRGTGGNQPQHF	TGTGCCAGCAGTCGCGGGACAGGGGGCAATCAGCCCCAGCATTTT
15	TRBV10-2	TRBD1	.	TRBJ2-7	CASSVPGQGSPEQYF	TGCGCCAGCAGTGTCCCGGGACAGGGGTCCCCCGAGCAGTACTTC
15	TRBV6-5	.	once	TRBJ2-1	CASSPRQAMGYEQFF	TGTGCCAGCAGTCCCCGACAGGCCATGGGTTATGAGCAGTTCTTC
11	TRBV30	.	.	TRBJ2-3	CAWTSTDTQYF	TGTGCCTGGACTAGCACAGATACGCAGTATTTT
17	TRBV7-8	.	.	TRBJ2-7	CASSLSGGASATYEQYF	TGTGCCAGCAGCTTAAGTGGGGGGGCTAGCGCCACCTACGAGCAGTACTTC
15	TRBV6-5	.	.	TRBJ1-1	CASRSRGALNTEAFF	TGTGCCAGCCGCTCGAGGGGCGCCTTGAACACTGAAGCTTTCTTT
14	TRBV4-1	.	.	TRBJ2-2	CASSQFHGTGELFF	TGCGCCAGCAGCCAATTTCATGGCACCGGGGAGCTGTTTTTT
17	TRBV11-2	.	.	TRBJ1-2	CASSLAPFARGNYGYTF	TGTGCCAGCAGCTTAGCTCCGTTCGCGAGGGGGAACTATGGCTACACCTTC
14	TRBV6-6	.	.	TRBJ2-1	CASSYLSREDEQFF	TGTGCCAGCAGTTATTTGTCGCGGGAAGATGAGCAGTTCTTC
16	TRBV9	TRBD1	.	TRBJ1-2	CASSLPGQASIGGYTF	TGTGCCAGCAGCTTACCGGGACAGGCCTCTATAGGGGGCTACACCTTC
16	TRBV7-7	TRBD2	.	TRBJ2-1	CASSLIAGVSYNEQFF	TGTGCCAGCAGCCTTATAGCGGGGGTATCCTACAATGAGCAGTTCTTC
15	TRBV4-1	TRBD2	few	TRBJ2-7	CASSQATSGSYEQYF	TGCGCCAGCAGCCAAGCGACTAGCGGGAGCTACGAGCAGTACTTC
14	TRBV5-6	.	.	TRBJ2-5	CASSPDGRTETQYF	TGTGCCAGCAGCCCGGATGGGAGGACAGAGACCCAGTACTTC
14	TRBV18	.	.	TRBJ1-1	CATSMQGMDTEAFF	TGTGCCACCTCGATGCAGGGCATGGACACTGAAGCTTTCTTT
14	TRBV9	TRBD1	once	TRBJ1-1	CASSLGQGGTEAFF	TGTGCCAGCAGCTTGGGACAGGGGGGCACTGAAGCTTTCTTT
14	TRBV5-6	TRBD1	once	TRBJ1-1	CASSFDRGSTEAFF	TGTGCCAGCAGCTTCGACAGGGGGAGCACTGAAGCTTTCTTT
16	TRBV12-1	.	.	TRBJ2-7	CASSAIDRGRPYEQYF	TGTGCCAGCAGCGCGATTGACAGGGGGCGCCCCTACGAGCAGTACTTC
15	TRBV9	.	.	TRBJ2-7	CASSVKAGALYEQYF	TGTGCCAGCAGCGTTAAGGCAGGGGCCCTCTACGAGCAGTACTTC
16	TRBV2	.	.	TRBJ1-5	CASSTGTSTGNQPQHF	TGTGCCAGCTCCACCGGGACCTCAACGGGCAATCAGCCCCAGCATTTT
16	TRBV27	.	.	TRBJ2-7	CASSPRPGHRPYEQYF	TGTGCCAGCAGTCCACGGCCGGGACATAGACCCTACGAGCAGTACTTC
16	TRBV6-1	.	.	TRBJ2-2	CASSEDRVTNTGELFF	TGTGCCAGCAGTGAAGACAGGGTTACGAACACCGGGGAGCTGTTTTTT
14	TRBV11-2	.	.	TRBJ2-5	CASSPGTLKETQYF	TGTGCCAGCAGTCCCGGGACACTAAAAGAGACCCAGTACTTC
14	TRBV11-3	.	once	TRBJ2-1	CASSLDSSYNEQFF	TGTGCCAGCAGCTTAGACAGCTCCTACAATGAGCAGTTCTTC